The 25 T cell receptor beta chains listed next were all sequenced from one sample in a study of vaccination and CD4 T cells after COVID-19. Antigens of these TCRs are unknown. Sequence data for DNA of cultured CD4+ T cells were generated by the Oncomine TCR Beta short-read assay. TCRdb redid the calling of the PCR reads with MiXCR, one entry per CDR3 protein. The data contain around 20,000 distinct CDR3 sequences, roughly 29% of them singletons. Treatment denoted: 10-day PBMC culture with coronavirus spike peptide pools or control peptides (ViraFEST assay). Sequenced sample: cultured CD4+ T cells from blood. Receptors originate from a human donor with COVID-19.

This clonotype was found a few times. This chain joins TRBV30 and TRBJ1-5; D is possibly TRBD1 (6 bases). CDR1 and CDR2 (germline): GTSNPN, SVGIG (reference sequence). The germline V and J ends were trimmed by 5 bases and 0 bases, with 14 bases remaining between them. This CDR3 contains 15 residues. CDR3 DNA sequence: TGTGCCTGGTCCCCGGTGGGACATAGCAATCAGCCCCAGCATTTT. Translating it yields CAWSPVGHSNQPQHF. Combining the CDR3 with reference TRBV30 and TRBJ1-5 gives the whole variable domain SQTIHQWPATLVQPVGSPLSLECTVEGTSNPNLYWYRQAAGRGLQLLFYSVGIGQISSEVPQNLSASRPQDRQFILSSKKLLLSDSGFYLCAWSPVGHSNQPQHFGDGTRLSIL.

This clonotype was detected a few times. J is TRBJ1-5 and V is TRBV23-1, with 7 bases aligning to TRBD1. Being an ORF, TRBV23-1 has a function that is uncertain. This CDR3 spans 17 amino acids. V lost 3 bases to trimming and J lost 1 base; unmatched junction nucleotides: 9. The CDR3 DNA reads TGCGCCAGCAGTCATTGCGACAGGGTTTTCAGCAATCAGCCCCAGCATTTT. Translating gives CASSHCDRVFSNQPQHF.

The chain couples TRBV10-1 to TRBJ2-1; no firm D call. V was pared by 0 bases and J by 0 bases, with 12 bases between. Germline lookup yields CDR1 WNHNN and CDR2 SYGVQD (reference sequence). The CDR3 covers 17 residues. The CDR3, as DNA: TGCGCCAGCAGTGAGTCGAGGCGGATAAGCTCCTACAATGAGCAGTTCTTC. Translation: CASSESRRISSYNEQFF.

This clonotype was detected a few times. This chain joins TRBV7-9 and TRBJ1-5; D is undetermined. Germline-derived CDR1 and CDR2 are SEHNR and FQNEAQ (reference sequence). This CDR3 is built from 15 residues. V lost 4 bases, J lost 0 bases, and 10 bases lay in between. The CDR3 DNA sequence: TGTGCCAGCAGCTACGAGGGTCGTAGCAATCAGCCCCAGCATTTT. It encodes CASSYEGRSNQPQHF.

This rearrangement joins TRBV7-8 to TRBJ1-2, with 11 bases fitting TRBD1. The CDR3 has 17 amino acids. Germline assignment: CDR1 SGHVS and CDR2 FQNEAQ. The V gene end was trimmed by 8 bases and the J gene end by 7 bases; junction bases not matched to a gene: 18. The CDR3 DNA reads as TGTGCCAGCGTGAGGTCCGGACAGGGGGCGAAAGAGGGTGGCTACACCTTC. It yields the protein CASVRSGQGAKEGGYTF.

The V call is TRBV7-9, the J call TRBJ2-5; possible D gene TRBD1, 6 bases. This CDR3 region has 14 residues. The germline gives CDR1 SEHNR, CDR2 FQNEAQ (reference sequence). V lost 4 bases to trimming and J lost 3 bases, with 12 bases between them. CDR3 protein: CASSSRAGEETQYF. CDR3 DNA sequence: TGTGCCAGCAGCTCGAGGGCAGGGGAAGAGACCCAGTACTTC.

This clonotype was seen only a few times. V is TRBV15 and J is TRBJ2-1, with 7 bases that match TRBD2. V was clipped by 5 bases and J by 9 bases; unmatched bases: 10. There are 14 residues in the CDR3. From germline, CDR1 is LNHNV and CDR2 YYDKDF (reference sequence). CDR3 amino acids: CATSSQRGVGEQFF. CDR3 in DNA: TGTGCCACCAGCTCTCAACGGGGGGTTGGTGAGCAGTTCTTC.

In its sample, this clonotype was seen a few times. The V gene is TRBV11-3, the J gene TRBJ2-2; D remains unclear. The CDR3 totals 13 residues. Germline values: CDR1 SGHNT, CDR2 YENEEA. V lost 3 bases to trimming and J lost 6 bases, with 8 bases between them. The CDR3 sequence: CASSFRVAGELFF. DNA for the CDR3: TGTGCCAGCAGCTTTCGCGTCGCCGGGGAGCTGTTTTTT.

J is TRBJ1-6 and V is TRBV14; D is unresolved. CDR1 is SGHDN, CDR2 FVKESK, per germline. V was cut by 2 bases and J by 9 bases, with 8 bases left in between. This CDR3 region has 13 residues. The CDR3 region has the DNA TGTGCCAGCAGCCAATCCCCTATTTCACCCCTCCACTTT. This sequence encodes CASSQSPISPLHF.

The V gene is TRBV7-9, the J gene TRBJ2-7; D remains unclear. The CDR3 covers 14 residues. Germline CDR1 reads SEHNR; CDR2 reads FQNEAQ (reference sequence). The V gene lost 5 bases and the J gene lost 3 bases, with 14 bases spanning the gap. The CDR3 loop is CASSATKPLYEQYF. CDR3 nucleotides: TGTGCCAGCAGCGCAACAAAACCCCTCTACGAGCAGTACTTC.

This clonotype has only a few counts. J is TRBJ1-2 and V is TRBV12-3 or TRBV12-4; perhaps TRBD1 as D (5 bases). Trimming removed 3 bases at V and 5 bases at J, with 7 bases between. The CDR3 runs 12 residues. The CDR3: CASSFGGYGYTF. The CDR3 DNA is TGTGCCAGCAGTTTTGGGGGTTATGGCTACACCTTC.

This clonotype appeared a few times. V gene TRBV12-5 combines with J gene TRBJ2-2; D remains ambiguous. The CDR3 is 13 residues long. The ends were cut back, 2 bases at V and 1 base at J, with 2 bases in the middle. The germline V gene encodes CDR1 LGHNT and CDR2 FRNRAP. The CDR3 here is CASGLWNTGELFF. DNA of the CDR3: TGTGCTAGTGGTTTGTGGAACACCGGGGAGCTGTTTTTT. The full variable domain, rest sourced from reference TRBV12-5 and TRBJ2-2, is DARVTQTPRHKVTEMGQEVTMRCQPILGHNTVFWYRQTMMQGLELLAYFRNRAPLDDSGMPKDRFSAEMPDATLATLKIQPSEPRDSAVYFCASGLWNTGELFFGEGSRLTVL.

A few counts support this clonotype. The V gene is TRBV7-8, the J gene TRBJ2-7, with D unresolved. Germline values: CDR1 SGHVS, CDR2 FQNEAQ. Between the trimmed V and J ends, which lost 1 base and 0 bases, there was a span of 22 bases. CDR3 size: 19 residues. For the CDR3, the DNA is TGTGCCAGCAGCTTAGTGGGGAAGACGACGACATGGAGCTCCTACGAGCAGTACTTC. This sequence encodes CASSLVGKTTTWSSYEQYF.

This clonotype was seen a handful of times. The rearrangement links TRBV6-1 to TRBJ1-4, with D unclear. There are 14 residues in the CDR3. Germline lookup yields CDR1 MNHNS and CDR2 SASEGT. The V and J ends lost 6 bases and 8 bases respectively, with 16 bases between them. The CDR3 reads CASRTPGGWEKLFF. The CDR3 DNA sequence: TGTGCCAGCAGAACCCCGGGAGGGTGGGAAAAACTGTTTTTT.

The chain recombines TRBV5-6 with TRBJ1-2, with D unclear. CDR1 SGHDT and CDR2 YYEEEE come from the germline V gene. Trimming cost V 3 bases and J 3 bases, with 18 bases left between them. There are 16 residues in the CDR3. The CDR3 is CASSSQGYGSDYGYTF. CDR3 in DNA: TGTGCCAGCAGCTCCCAAGGGTACGGGAGTGACTATGGCTACACCTTC.

V and J are TRBV6-1 and TRBJ2-7, with no clear D. Trimming took off 9 bases at V and 2 bases at J, with 8 bases between the two ends. The CDR3 sequence is 11 residues long. Germline CDR1 MNHNS, CDR2 SASEGT. CDR3 nucleotide sequence: TGTGCCAGTCACCGGACCTACGAGCAGTACTTC. Its translation is CASHRTYEQYF.

The chain couples TRBV7-3 to TRBJ2-3; 12 bases are a match to TRBD2. Germline loops: CDR1 SGHTA, CDR2 FQGTGA. V dropped 5 bases and J dropped 5; count of bases not matched to a gene: 11. CDR3 length equals 17 residues. Here the CDR3 reads CASSPTPSGGVIDTQYF. In DNA form, the CDR3 reads TGTGCCAGCAGCCCCACTCCTAGCGGGGGGGTTATAGATACGCAGTATTTT.

The J gene is TRBJ1-1, the V gene TRBV25-1; D unclear. Germline V gene lookup returns CDR1 MGHDK and CDR2 SYGVNS. V was shortened by 4 bases and J by 0 bases, with 9 bases between the two germline ends. CDR3 length equals 14 residues. The CDR3, as DNA: TGTGCCAGCAGTGCCCACGGGGTGAACACTGAAGCTTTCTTT. This gives the protein CASSAHGVNTEAFF.

The sample holds a few counts of this clonotype. The CDR3 DNA follows: TGTGCCAGCAACAAGGACAGGGGCGGGAGCTCCTATAATTCACCCCTCCACTTT. This encodes CASNKDRGGSSYNSPLHF. This chain links TRBV6-1 with TRBJ1-6, with 9 positions matching TRBD1. The V gene's germline CDR1 is MNHNS and CDR2 SASEGT. The CDR3 consists of 18 residues. Trimming removed 7 bases from V and 0 bases from J; junction bases left unmatched: 10.

The chain links TRBV27 to TRBJ1-1, with 7 positions matching TRBD1. Germline lookup yields CDR1 MNHEY and CDR2 SMNVEV (reference sequence). This CDR3 contains 15 residues. J gave up 1 base and V 6 bases, and 8 bases lay outside the gene matches. The CDR3 bases are TGTGCCAGCAGCCCCTCCCGGACAGGGAACACTGAAGCTTTCTTT. Protein: CASSPSRTGNTEAFF.

There are a few counts of this clonotype. V usage is TRBV7-2 and J usage is TRBJ1-5; 8 bases are a match to TRBD1. Trimming cost V 4 bases and J 11 bases; bases outside gene matches: 7. CDR1 and CDR2 from the germline V gene are SGHTA and FQGNSA. The CDR3 covers 13 residues. DNA of the CDR3: TGTGCCAGCAGCTCATCCCAGGGGGCGACCCAGCATTTT. Encoded protein: CASSSSQGATQHF.

This clonotype was seen more than once but under ten times. This chain joins TRBV12-5 and TRBJ1-2; 11 bases are shared with TRBD1. V lost 7 bases and J lost 8; bases outside the gene matches: 12. The CDR3 runs to 15 residues. The V gene's germline CDR1 is LGHNT and CDR2 FRNRAP. CDR3 region: CASAGTGGSSSGYTF. The CDR3 DNA reads TGTGCTAGTGCCGGGACAGGGGGATCATCTAGCGGCTACACCTTC.

The chain recombines TRBV20-1 with TRBJ1-2, with D unresolved. Trimming took off 6 bases at V and 4 bases at J, with 18 bases between the two ends. Germline CDR1 reads DFQATT; CDR2 reads SNEGSKA (reference sequence). The length of the CDR3 is 14 residues. The CDR3 DNA is TGCAGTGCCAATAAGAACAACCGGGGCTATGGCTACACCTTC. It translates to CSANKNNRGYGYTF.

The rearrangement uses TRBV6-1 and TRBJ2-6; either TRBD1 or TRBD2 may supply D (5 bases each). V lost 8 bases to trimming and J lost 1 base, with 21 bases between them. The CDR3 runs to 18 residues. The V gene's germline CDR1 is MNHNS and CDR2 SASEGT. CDR3 sequence: CASGVLRGRVSGANVLTF. Here the CDR3 DNA reads TGTGCCAGCGGAGTATTGAGGGGCAGGGTATCTGGGGCCAACGTCCTGACTTTC.

There are a few counts of this clonotype. V gene TRBV7-8 combines with J gene TRBJ1-1, with unresolved D. CDR3 length equals 12 residues. Germline V gene sequence: CDR1 SGHVS, CDR2 FQNEAQ. The ends were cut back, 5 bases at V and 5 bases at J, with 9 bases in the middle. The CDR3 DNA sequence: TGTGCCAGCAGCCCTTTTGGGACTGAAGCTTTCTTT. Residues: CASSPFGTEAFF.